This T cell receptor beta chain was profiled in a study of blood T cell repertoires in COVID-19. Overall study context: PBMCs, B-cell-depleted T cells, or T cells provided the cDNA or gDNA that made up the material.

Libraries were prepared by immunoSEQ multiplex PCR; TCRdb keeps only in-frame clonotypes and omits some of them. The data contain some 270,000 clones, roughly 80% of them seen just once; the ten biggest clones take up 3.4%. Germline CDR1 reads MNHEY; CDR2 reads SVGAGI. V lost 6 bases and J lost 4; bases outside the gene matches: 8. CDR3 size: 14 residues. The clonotype comes from a man between 45 and 60 years old who had recovered from COVID-19. The sample taken for sequencing was PBMCs or T cells enriched from blood (not recorded which). The chain has TRBV6-5 and TRBJ1-1; TRBD1 matches at 7 bases. The CDR3 loop is CASRYRGRTTEAFF. Written as DNA, the CDR3 is TGTGCCAGCAGATACAGGGGTAGGACCACTGAAGCTTTCTTT.